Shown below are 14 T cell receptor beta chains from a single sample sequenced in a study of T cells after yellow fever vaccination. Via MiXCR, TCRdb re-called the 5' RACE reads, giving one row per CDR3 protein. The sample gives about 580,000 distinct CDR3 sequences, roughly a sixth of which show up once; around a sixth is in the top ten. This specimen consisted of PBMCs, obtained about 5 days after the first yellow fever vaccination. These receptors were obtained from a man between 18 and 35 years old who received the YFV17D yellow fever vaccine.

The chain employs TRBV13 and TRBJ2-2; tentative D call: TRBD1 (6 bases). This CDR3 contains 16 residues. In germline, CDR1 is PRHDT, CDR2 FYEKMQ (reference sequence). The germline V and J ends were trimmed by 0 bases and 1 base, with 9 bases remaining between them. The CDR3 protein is CASSLGQTGNTGELFF. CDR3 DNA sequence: TGTGCCAGCAGCTTAGGGCAGACAGGGAACACCGGGGAGCTGTTTTTT.

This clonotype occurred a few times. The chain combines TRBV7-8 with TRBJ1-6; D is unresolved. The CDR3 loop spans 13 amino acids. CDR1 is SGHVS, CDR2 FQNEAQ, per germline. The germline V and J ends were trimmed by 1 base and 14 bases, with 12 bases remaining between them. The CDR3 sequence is CASSLEGSFSLHF. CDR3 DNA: TGTGCCAGCAGCTTAGAGGGCAGCTTCTCCCTCCACTTT.

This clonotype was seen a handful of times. CDR3 sequence reads: CASSLHGAGNTEAFF. CDR3 sequence (DNA): TGTGCCAGCAGTTTGCACGGGGCGGGGAACACTGAAGCTTTCTTT. The chain couples TRBV12-3 or TRBV12-4 to TRBJ1-1, with a tentative D call TRBD1 (5 bases). The CDR3 is 15 residues long. V lost 3 bases to trimming and J lost 1 base, with 12 bases between them.

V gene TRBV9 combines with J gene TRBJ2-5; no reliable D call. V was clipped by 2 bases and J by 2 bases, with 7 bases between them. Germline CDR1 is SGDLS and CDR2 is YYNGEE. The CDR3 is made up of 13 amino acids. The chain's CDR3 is CASSVRSQETQYF. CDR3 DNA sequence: TGTGCCAGCAGCGTCCGTTCGCAAGAGACCCAGTACTTC. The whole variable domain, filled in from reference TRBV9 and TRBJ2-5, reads DSGVTQTPKHLITATGQRVTLRCSPRSGDLSVYWYQQSLDQGLQFLIQYYNGEERAKGNILERFSAQQFPDLHSELNLSSLELGDSALYFCASSVRSQETQYFGPGTRLLVL.

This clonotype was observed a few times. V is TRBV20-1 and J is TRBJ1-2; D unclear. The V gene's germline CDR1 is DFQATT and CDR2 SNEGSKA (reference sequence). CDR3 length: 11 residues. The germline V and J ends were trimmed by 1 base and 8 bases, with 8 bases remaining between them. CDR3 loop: CSARVGYGYTF. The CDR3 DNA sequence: TGCAGTGCTAGAGTCGGCTACGGCTACACCTTC.

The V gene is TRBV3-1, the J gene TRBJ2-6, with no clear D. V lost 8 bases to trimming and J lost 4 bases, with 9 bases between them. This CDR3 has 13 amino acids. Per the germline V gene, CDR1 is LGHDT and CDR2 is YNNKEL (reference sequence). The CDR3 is CASRPLGANVLTF. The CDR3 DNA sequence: TGTGCCAGCCGCCCGTTAGGGGCCAACGTCCTGACTTTC.

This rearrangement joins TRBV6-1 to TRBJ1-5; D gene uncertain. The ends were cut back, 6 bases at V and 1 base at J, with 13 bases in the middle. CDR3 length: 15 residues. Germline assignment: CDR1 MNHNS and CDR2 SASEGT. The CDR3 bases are TGTGCCAGCAGAGAGTCCGTAGGGAGCAATCAGCCCCAGCATTTT. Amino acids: CASRESVGSNQPQHF.

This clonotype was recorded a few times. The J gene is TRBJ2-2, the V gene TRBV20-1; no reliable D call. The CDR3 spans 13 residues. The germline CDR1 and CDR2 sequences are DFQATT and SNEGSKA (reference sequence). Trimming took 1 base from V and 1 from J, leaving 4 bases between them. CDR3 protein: CSARAGNTGELFF. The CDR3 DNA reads TGCAGTGCTAGAGCGGGGAACACCGGGGAGCTGTTTTTT.

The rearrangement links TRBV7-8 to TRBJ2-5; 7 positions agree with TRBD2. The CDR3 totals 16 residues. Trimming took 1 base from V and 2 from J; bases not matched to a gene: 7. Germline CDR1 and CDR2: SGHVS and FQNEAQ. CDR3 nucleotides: TGTGCCAGCAGCTTAGGGACGGGGGGTTGGCAAGAGACCCAGTACTTC. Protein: CASSLGTGGWQETQYF.

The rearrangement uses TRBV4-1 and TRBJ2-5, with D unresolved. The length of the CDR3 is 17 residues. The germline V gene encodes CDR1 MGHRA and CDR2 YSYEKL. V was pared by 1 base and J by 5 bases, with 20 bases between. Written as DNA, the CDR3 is TGCGCCAGCAGCCAAGGGGTGGCCTCGAAACGGAGTGAGACCCAGTACTTC. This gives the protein CASSQGVASKRSETQYF.

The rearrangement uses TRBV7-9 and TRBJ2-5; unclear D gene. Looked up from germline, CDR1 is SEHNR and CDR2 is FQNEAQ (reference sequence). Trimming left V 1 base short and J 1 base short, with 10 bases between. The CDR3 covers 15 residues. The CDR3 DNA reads TGTGCCAGCAGCTTAGATCCAGGAAGCCAAGAGACCCAGTACTTC. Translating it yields CASSLDPGSQETQYF. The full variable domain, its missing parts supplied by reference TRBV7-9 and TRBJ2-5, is DTGVSQNPRHKITKRGQNVTFRCDPISEHNRLYWYRQTLGQGPEFLTYFQNEAQLEKSRLLSDRFSAERPKGSFSTLEIQRTEQGDSAMYLCASSLDPGSQETQYFGPGTRLLVL.

The CDR3 here is CAGDRSPYEQYV. CDR3 DNA sequence: TGTGCCGGTGATCGAAGCCCCTACGAGCAGTACGTC. The gene calls are TRBV27 and TRBJ2-7, with D unclear. CDR3 length: 12 amino acids. Germline V gene lookup returns CDR1 MNHEY and CDR2 SMNVEV (reference sequence). Trimming left V 11 bases short and J 2 bases short, with 13 bases between.

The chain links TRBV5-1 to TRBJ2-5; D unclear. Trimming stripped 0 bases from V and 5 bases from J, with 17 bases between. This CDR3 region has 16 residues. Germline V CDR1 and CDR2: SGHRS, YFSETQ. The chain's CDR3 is CASSLAVARPAETQYF. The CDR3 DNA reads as TGCGCCAGCAGCTTGGCCGTGGCACGCCCAGCGGAGACCCAGTACTTC.

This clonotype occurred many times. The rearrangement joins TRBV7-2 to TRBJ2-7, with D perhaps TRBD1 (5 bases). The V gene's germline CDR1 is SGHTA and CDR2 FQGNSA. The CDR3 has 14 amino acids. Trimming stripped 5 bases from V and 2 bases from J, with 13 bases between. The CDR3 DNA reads TGTGCCAGCAGCCCTGCCAGGGCCCCCTACGAGCAGTACTTC. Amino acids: CASSPARAPYEQYF.